One and the same sample provided the 21 T cell receptor beta chains below, sequenced in a study of neurological immune-mediated disorders. TCRdb re-derived calls from the 5' RACE reads in MiXCR, one entry per CDR3 protein. The repertoire holds tens of thousands of distinct CDR3 sequences, about 6% seen once, with about 0.54% in the top ten. The sequenced material came from CD4+ T cells from blood. These receptors originate from a woman in her 40s in good health.

This clonotype appeared many times. The V gene is TRBV20-1, the J gene TRBJ2-3, with TRBD2 matching 7 bases. The V gene end was trimmed by 5 bases and the J gene end by 8 bases; junction bases not matched to a gene: 7. This CDR3 comprises 12 residues. CDR1 and CDR2 (germline): DFQATT, SNEGSKA (reference sequence). The CDR3 region is CSALTAGATQYF. In nucleotides, the CDR3 is TGCAGTGCTCTGACGGCGGGAGCTACGCAGTATTTT.

This clonotype was seen many times. CDR3 DNA sequence: TGCAGCGTTGTGGACACCCCTGAGCAGTTCTTC. Its translation is CSVVDTPEQFF. The rearrangement joins TRBV29-1 to TRBJ2-1; a weak D match, TRBD1 (5 bases). Trimming pared 4 bases from V and 9 bases from J, leaving 10 bases between. Germline V gene data show CDR1 as SQVTM and CDR2 as ANQGSEA. The length of the CDR3 is 11 residues.

This clonotype was picked up many times. The chain carries TRBV5-1 and TRBJ1-2, with D maybe TRBD1 (5 bases). The CDR3 extends over 13 amino acids. V gave up 1 base and J gave up 5 bases, with 9 bases separating them. In germline, CDR1 is SGHRS, CDR2 YFSETQ. The CDR3 here is CASSLPGVYGYTF. The DNA of the CDR3 is TGCGCCAGCAGCTTGCCGGGGGTTTATGGCTACACCTTC.

This clonotype was picked up many times. The rearrangement joins TRBV5-6 to TRBJ2-6; D assignment may be TRBD1 or TRBD2 (6 bases each). The V and J ends lost 1 base and 2 bases respectively, with 7 bases between them. There are 15 residues in the CDR3. Per germline, CDR1 SGHDT and CDR2 YYEEEE. CDR3 in DNA: TGTGCCAGCAGCTTGAGGGGGGCTGGGGCCAACGTCCTGACTTTC. Its translation is CASSLRGAGANVLTF.

There are many counts of this clonotype. The CDR3 region has the DNA TGTGCCAGCAGCGTAGAACCAGGGGGAAGCGTGCAGTTCTTC. Protein product: CASSVEPGGSVQFF. The rearrangement links TRBV9 to TRBJ2-1; TRBD1 matches 7 bases. This CDR3 has 14 amino acids. Germline V gives CDR1 SGDLS, CDR2 YYNGEE. Germline trimming cut 0 bases from V and 12 bases from J; bases unmatched to any gene: 9.

This clonotype was picked up many times. The chain links TRBV7-2 to TRBJ2-7; D possibly uses TRBD1 or TRBD2 (7 bases each). From germline, CDR1 is SGHTA and CDR2 FQGNSA. V dropped 5 bases and J dropped 6 bases, with 20 bases sitting between them. The CDR3 loop spans 15 amino acids. In nucleotides, the CDR3 is TGTGCCAGCAGCCGAGACAGGGCTTCGGGGGGCGAGCAGTACTTC. Amino acids: CASSRDRASGGEQYF.

This clonotype came up many times. The chain is built from TRBV7-9 and TRBJ1-4; possibly TRBD1 for D (5 bases). The CDR3 covers 16 residues. Trimming pared 3 bases from V and 8 bases from J, leaving 19 bases between. Germline V gene lookup returns CDR1 SEHNR and CDR2 FQNEAQ (reference sequence). CDR3 bases: TGTGCCAGCAGCTTCGGGAGAGGGGTAGTGGAAGAAAAACTGTTTTTT. It is translated as CASSFGRGVVEEKLFF.

This clonotype has at least ten counts. The CDR3 is CASGTDRYSGNTIYF. CDR3 coding DNA: TGTGCCAGCGGGACCGACCGGTACTCTGGAAACACCATATATTTT. This sequence joins TRBV5-8 and TRBJ1-3, with a possible D match to TRBD1 (5 bases). The germline gives CDR1 SGHTS, CDR2 YDEGEE. The V end was cut by 7 bases, the J end by 0 bases, with 14 bases between. CDR3 length equals 15 residues.

This clonotype was seen many times. The chain is built from TRBV7-2 and TRBJ1-2; no firm D call. V was shortened by 3 bases and J by 6 bases, with 11 bases between the two germline ends. CDR1 is SGHTA, CDR2 FQGNSA, per germline. The CDR3 runs 13 residues. The DNA of the CDR3 is TGTGCCAGCAGCTTGAGGTCGGTAGATGGCTACACCTTC. Protein: CASSLRSVDGYTF.

This clonotype occurred many times. The chain joins TRBV6-5 to TRBJ2-2; the D gene is possibly TRBD1 (6 bases). Trimming took 4 bases from V and 7 from J, leaving 16 bases between them. This CDR3 contains 15 residues. CDR1 MNHEY and CDR2 SVGAGI come from the germline V gene. The CDR3: CASSFNYQGSGELFF. As DNA, the CDR3 is TGTGCCAGCAGTTTTAACTACCAGGGGAGCGGGGAGCTGTTTTTT.

This clonotype was counted at least ten times. CDR3 DNA: TGTGCCAGCAGCTTGGATCGACATTCGGGCTCCTACGAGCAGTACTTC. This sequence encodes CASSLDRHSGSYEQYF. The rearrangement uses TRBV5-4 and TRBJ2-7; D gene unclear. CDR3 length: 16 residues. Deletions cut 0 bases from V and 0 bases from J, with 13 bases between. The germline V gene encodes CDR1 SGHNT and CDR2 YYREEE (reference sequence).

This clonotype was recorded at least ten times. This chain connects TRBV5-8 to TRBJ1-6, with TRBD1 matching 7 bases. Germline assignment: CDR1 SGHTS and CDR2 YDEGEE. This CDR3 is built from 16 residues. Germline trimming cut 4 bases from V and 6 bases from J; bases unmatched to any gene: 10. CDR3 DNA: TGTGCCAGCAGCCGCAAGGGGACAGCAACTAATTCACCCCTCCACTTT. Its translation is CASSRKGTATNSPLHF.

This clonotype has a count of ten or more. The V call is TRBV7-2, the J call TRBJ2-2, with D perhaps TRBD2 (5 bases). Trimming cost V 8 bases and J 6 bases, with 10 bases left between them. Per the germline V gene, CDR1 is SGHTA and CDR2 is FQGNSA. There are 12 residues in the CDR3. The CDR3 DNA follows: TGTGCCAGCCGGGGTCGTCCCGGGGAGCTGTTTTTT. Its protein product is CASRGRPGELFF.

The table lists this clonotype with many counts. The chain recombines TRBV6-8 with TRBJ2-7; TRBD2 matches at 8 bases. V trimming: 8 bases; J trimming: 3 bases; junction bases outside the gene matches: 15. The CDR3 is made up of 16 amino acids. The V gene's germline CDR1 is MNHGY and CDR2 SAAAGT. As DNA, the CDR3 is TGTGCCAGCCAAAGCGGGCTAGCGGGTCACTTCTACGAGCAGTACTTC. Translation: CASQSGLAGHFYEQYF.

Notes on this clonotype: The DNA is left out, because the CDR3 cannot be placed on it with certainty; the CDR3 is given as TCRdb lists it. V and J are TRBV29-1 and TRBJ2-2; the D call of TRBD1 is as the table states it, not checked on the DNA. The CDR3 length is 22 residues, termini included. CDR1 and CDR2 from the germline V gene are SQVTM and ANQGSEA. CDR3 region: CSVEWDRLYGYTFGSGTGELFF.

This clonotype was seen repeatedly, ten times or more. V is TRBV29-1 and J is TRBJ2-2; 7 nucleotides align to TRBD1. V lost 7 bases, J lost 7 bases, and 3 bases stayed unmatched. CDR1 SQVTM and CDR2 ANQGSEA come from the germline V gene. The CDR3 length is 11 residues. This chain's CDR3 is CSAHRGGELFF. CDR3 DNA sequence: TGCAGCGCCCACAGGGGCGGGGAGCTGTTTTTT.

This clonotype was recorded at least ten times. V usage is TRBV2 and J usage is TRBJ1-5; D gene ambiguous. The CDR3 sequence is 15 residues long. V was cut by 3 bases and J by 2 bases, with 11 bases left in between. Per germline, CDR1 SNHLY and CDR2 FYNNEI. The DNA of the CDR3 is TGTGCCAGCAGTGAGTCGGTCGTTGGCAATCAGCCCCAGCATTTT. Its translation is CASSESVVGNQPQHF.

This clonotype was seen repeatedly, ten times or more. The chain uses TRBV12-3 or TRBV12-4 and TRBJ1-1; D unclear. V was clipped by 3 bases and J by 2 bases, with 10 bases between them. The CDR3 runs 14 residues. The CDR3 sequence: CASSFGTPNTEAFF. The CDR3 DNA reads as TGTGCCAGCAGTTTTGGCACACCAAACACTGAAGCTTTCTTT.

This clonotype was counted many times. This chain links TRBV7-6 with TRBJ2-1; 14 bases map to TRBD2. CDR1 SGHVS and CDR2 FNYEAQ come from the germline V gene. The CDR3 length is 17 residues. With 2 bases clipped from V and 8 bases from J, the junction kept 8 bases outside the gene matches. CDR3 in DNA: TGTGCCAGCAGCTTACAACTGGGACTAGCGGGAGAGGATGAGCAGTTCTTC. The encoded protein is CASSLQLGLAGEDEQFF.

This clonotype came up many times. CDR3 loop: CASSLDREATEAFF. The DNA for the CDR3 is TGTGCCAGCAGCTTAGACAGGGAGGCGACTGAAGCTTTCTTT. This chain links TRBV7-8 with TRBJ1-1; D is perhaps TRBD1 (6 bases). CDR3 length equals 14 residues. Germline V lookup: CDR1 SGHVS, CDR2 FQNEAQ. V lost 1 base and J lost 5, with 11 bases in between. The variable domain in full, completed from reference TRBV7-8 and TRBJ1-1, reads GAGVSQSPRYKVAKRGQDVALRCDPISGHVSLFWYQQALGQGPEFLTYFQNEAQLDKSGLPSDRFFAERPEGSVSTLKIQRTQQEDSAVYLCASSLDREATEAFFGQGTRLTVV.

In this sample, this clonotype turned up many times. The chain couples TRBV7-2 to TRBJ2-3, with 8 bases aligning to TRBD2. V gave up 5 bases and J gave up 4 bases; unmatched junction bases: 8. CDR3 size: 15 residues. CDR1 and CDR2 from the germline V gene are SGHTA and FQGNSA. The CDR3 bases are TGTGCCAGCAGCCGGGGGGGAGGGGACCCAGATACGCAGTATTTT. Translation: CASSRGGGDPDTQYF.